The 8 T cell receptor beta chains below come from one sample, sequenced in a study of technical replicates of blood from a handful of donors. Data came from immunoSEQ multiplex PCR; TCRdb stores just in-frame clones and leaves some out. Of roughly 74,000 clones listed, 75% to 95% are singletons. The sequenced material came from T cells isolated from PBMCs. All receptors derive from a human donor in good health.

V usage is TRBV27 and J usage is TRBJ2-7, with a weak D call TRBD1 (6 bases). The germline V gene has CDR1 MNHEY and CDR2 SMNVEV (reference sequence). The CDR3 extends over 12 amino acids. Trimming shortened V by 5 bases and J by 8 bases, and 13 bases separated the two germline ends. In nucleotides, the CDR3 is TGTGCCAGCAGTATGCTACAGGGTAAGCAGTACTTC. Translation gives CASSMLQGKQYF.

This chain links TRBV25-1 with TRBJ2-1, with a tentative D call TRBD2 (6 bases). The CDR3 has 13 amino acids. Germline assignment: CDR1 MGHDK and CDR2 SYGVNS. V was pared by 8 bases and J by 9 bases, with 17 bases between. The CDR3 bases are TGTGCCAGCCACACCGGGGGAGAGTTTGAGCAGTTCTTC. Amino acids: CASHTGGEFEQFF.

The chain uses TRBV5-1 and TRBJ2-1, with 8 bases matching TRBD1. The CDR3 has 16 residues. V shed 2 bases and J 3 bases; nucleotides not matched to a gene: 7. Germline values: CDR1 SGHRS, CDR2 YFSETQ. The CDR3 loop reads CASSLLPGQDYNEQFF. The DNA of the CDR3 is TGCGCCAGCAGCTTACTACCGGGACAGGACTACAATGAGCAGTTCTTC.

The V call is TRBV2, the J call TRBJ2-5; 11 bases align to TRBD2. CDR3 length: 15 residues. Germline CDR1 SNHLY, CDR2 FYNNEI. Losses at the gene ends were 6 bases for V and 5 bases for J; bases not matched to a gene: 8. CDR3 sequence (DNA): TGTGCCAGCAGCCCGGAACTAGCGGGAGAGGAGACCCAGTACTTC. It yields the protein CASSPELAGEETQYF. Using reference TRBV2 and TRBJ2-5 for the parts outside the CDR3, the full variable domain is EPEVTQTPSHQVTQMGQEVILRCVPISNHLYFYWYRQILGQKVEFLVSFYNNEISEKSEIFDDQFSVERPDGSNFTLKIRSTKLEDSAMYFCASSPELAGEETQYFGPGTRLLVL.

The rearrangement uses TRBV6-6 and TRBJ1-4; D uncertain. CDR1 is MNHNY, CDR2 SVGAGI, per germline (reference sequence). CDR3 length equals 15 residues. Trimming cost V 1 base and J 7 bases, with 13 bases left between them. The CDR3 sequence: CASSYLEGGVEKLFF. The CDR3 DNA follows: TGTGCCAGCAGTTACTTGGAAGGCGGTGTTGAAAAACTGTTTTTT.

The chain is built from TRBV2 and TRBJ2-1; possible D gene TRBD2, 6 bases. This CDR3 comprises 14 residues. Deletions cut 4 bases from V and 8 bases from J, with 15 bases between. Looked up from germline, CDR1 is SNHLY and CDR2 is FYNNEI. Written as DNA, the CDR3 is TGTGCCAGCAGTGGGGGGACTCCCCCGGATGAGCAGTTCTTC. Its protein product is CASSGGTPPDEQFF.

The J gene is TRBJ2-1, the V gene TRBV6-5, with 10 bases matching TRBD2. V trimming: 7 bases; J trimming: 8 bases; junction bases outside the gene matches: 11. CDR3 size: 15 residues. Germline CDR1 and CDR2: MNHEY and SVGAGI. The CDR3 reads CASTPLAGGADEQFF. The CDR3 DNA sequence: TGTGCCAGCACCCCATTAGCGGGAGGAGCCGATGAGCAGTTCTTC.

This clone appeared a few times. In DNA, the CDR3 is TGTGCCAGCAGTGCGCTCAGGGGGTCTAACTATGGCTACACCTTC. This encodes CASSALRGSNYGYTF. The chain has TRBV6-6 and TRBJ1-2; 7 nucleotides line up with TRBD1. From germline, CDR1 is MNHNY and CDR2 SVGAGI (reference sequence). V gave up 5 bases and J gave up 0 bases; unmatched junction bases: 6. The CDR3 runs to 15 residues.